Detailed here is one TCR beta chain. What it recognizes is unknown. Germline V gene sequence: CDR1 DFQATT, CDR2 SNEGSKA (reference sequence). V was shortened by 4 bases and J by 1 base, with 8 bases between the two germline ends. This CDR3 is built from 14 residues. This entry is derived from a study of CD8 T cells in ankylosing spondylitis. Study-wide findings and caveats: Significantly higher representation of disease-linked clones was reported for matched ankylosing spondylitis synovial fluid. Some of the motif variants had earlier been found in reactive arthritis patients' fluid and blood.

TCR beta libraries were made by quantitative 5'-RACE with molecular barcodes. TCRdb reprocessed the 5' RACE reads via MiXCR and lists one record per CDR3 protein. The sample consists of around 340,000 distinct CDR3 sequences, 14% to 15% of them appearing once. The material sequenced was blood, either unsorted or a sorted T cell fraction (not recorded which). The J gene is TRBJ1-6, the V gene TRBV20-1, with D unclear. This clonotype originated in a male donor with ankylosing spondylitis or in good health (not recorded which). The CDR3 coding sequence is TGCAGTGCTAAAGACGAATCCTATAATTCACCCCTCCACTTT. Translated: CSAKDESYNSPLHF.